This entry is about one T cell receptor beta chain. Antigen specificity is unknown. Assay used: immunoSEQ multiplex PCR; TCRdb lists only in-frame clones, some missing. Of about 140,000 clones detected, about 91% appear once; the ten largest clones hold nearly 3.5%. CDR1 is SGHDT, CDR2 YYEEEE, per germline. The CDR3 is made up of 14 amino acids. Trimming shortened V by 0 bases and J by 3 bases, and 9 bases separated the two germline ends. These data are taken from a study of T cell responses to AZD1222 COVID-19 vaccine. Broader study findings: At baseline, seropositivity was found in only 5 to 7 AZD1222 recipients. In a largely white British group with more females than males, clonal diversity was possibly underestimated. Spike-specific TCR breadth and depth rose after two AZD1222 doses.

The receptor was derived from an adult in good health. Sequencing used peripheral blood, obtained on day 0 of AZD1222 vaccination. V gene TRBV5-6 combines with J gene TRBJ1-1, with D perhaps matching TRBD1 (5 bases). CDR3 in amino acids: CASSLGGGDTEAFF. The CDR3 DNA follows: TGTGCCAGCAGCTTGGGGGGCGGGGACACTGAAGCTTTCTTT.